This T cell receptor beta chain is drawn from a study of cytomegalovirus exposure and HLA in healthy donors. A multiplex PCR was run with 60 Vbeta primers and 13 Jbeta primers. Libraries were prepared by immunoSEQ multiplex PCR; TCRdb keeps only in-frame clonotypes and omits some of them. Of about 90,000 clones listed, about 66% are singletons. Study results and limitations: In a later analysis, DRB1 alleles had the most associated TCRs; HLA-C alleles the fewest. In a later analysis, V- and J-gene trimming of beta chains associated with a DCLRE1C missense variant, replicated independently. Presence/absence analyses took donor sequencing depth as roughly uniform.

As concerns this clone: Its target is unknown.

Source material: PBMCs. The source is a woman between 45 and 65 years old in good health and CMV-seropositive.

Here the CDR3 reads CASSLAPLDGYTF. The CDR3 coding sequence is TGTGCCAGCAGTTTGGCCCCCCTGGATGGCTACACCTTC. J is TRBJ1-2 and V is TRBV28, with D unclear. The germline gives CDR1 MDHEN, CDR2 SYDVKM. The CDR3 sequence is 13 residues long. V was pared by 3 bases and J by 6 bases, with 11 bases between.